The 7 T cell receptor beta chains given below trace back to one sample, sequenced in a study of T cell responses to AZD1222 COVID-19 vaccine. TCRdb keeps only in-frame clones here, not all; method: immunoSEQ multiplex PCR. The sample comprises 140,000 to 150,000 clones, over 90% of which are singletons, and 5.1% rests with the top ten. The sample consisted of peripheral blood, taken on day 0 of AZD1222 vaccination. The receptors were sampled from an adult in good health.

V usage is TRBV2 and J usage is TRBJ2-5; no clear D. Trimming removed 4 bases at V and 6 bases at J, with 15 bases between. The CDR3 is 14 residues long. The germline V gene encodes CDR1 SNHLY and CDR2 FYNNEI. CDR3: CASSGRGFPKTQYF. CDR3 nucleotides: TGTGCCAGCAGTGGGCGTGGGTTTCCAAAGACCCAGTACTTC.

This chain joins TRBV6-5 and TRBJ1-1; D gene uncertain. The CDR3 spans 16 residues. Trimming removed 4 bases from V and 1 base from J, with 16 bases in between. Germline-derived CDR1 and CDR2 are MNHEY and SVGAGI. The CDR3: CASSFPTGPENTEAFF. In DNA, the CDR3 is TGTGCCAGCAGTTTCCCAACCGGGCCCGAGAACACTGAAGCTTTCTTT.

Concerning this clone itself: Compared with germline, one end of the junction differs, possibly owing to a read error. The genes are TRBV9 and TRBJ1-3; D gene unclear. The CDR3 is 13 residues long. The germline CDR1 and CDR2 sequences are SGDLS and YYNGEE. CDR3 sequence (DNA): TGTGCCAGCAGCGTAGCCTTTGGAGACACCATATATTTT. The encoded protein is CASSVAFGDTIYF.

The chain combines TRBV9 with TRBJ1-2; tentatively, D is TRBD1 (6 bases). Trimming removed 6 bases at V and 4 bases at J, with 13 bases between. CDR1 is SGDLS and CDR2 is YYNGEE in the germline V gene. The CDR3 has 13 residues. The DNA of the CDR3 is TGTGCCAGCAACCCAGGGGTGGCCTATGGCTACACCTTC. Protein: CASNPGVAYGYTF.

A single count supports this clone. The V and J genes are TRBV23-1 and TRBJ2-5; D could derive from TRBD1 or TRBD2 (5 bases each). TRBV23-1 is classed as an ORF, of uncertain function. The CDR3 runs 16 residues. Deletions cut 3 bases from V and 0 bases from J, with 14 bases between. The CDR3 DNA follows: TGCGCCAGCAGTCAGGCTGTGGGACCCAACCAAGAGACCCAGTACTTC. It translates to CASSQAVGPNQETQYF.

V gene TRBV27 combines with J gene TRBJ2-7; TRBD2 might be the D (5 bases). Trimming cost V 6 bases and J 6 bases, with 36 bases left between them. CDR1 MNHEY and CDR2 SMNVEV come from the germline V gene (reference sequence). The CDR3 runs to 20 residues. The CDR3 region has the DNA TGTGCCAGCAGGAGACTACCCATGCGAGGTCCCCGACTGACCTCTCTCGAGCAGTACTTC. This sequence encodes CASRRLPMRGPRLTSLEQYF.

The chain combines TRBV2 with TRBJ2-2; D is ambiguous. The CDR3 has 14 residues. Trimming cost V 7 bases and J 0 bases, with 9 bases left between them. From germline, CDR1 is SNHLY and CDR2 FYNNEI. Here the CDR3 reads CASTGRTNTGELFF. The CDR3 nucleotides read TGTGCCAGCACCGGCCGGACGAACACCGGGGAGCTGTTTTTT.